What follows are 25 T cell receptor beta chains derived from one specimen sequenced in a study of CD8+ T cells in alopecia areata. Sequencing templates came from extracted RNA that was reverse transcribed into cDNA. The repertoire was sequenced with immunoSEQ multiplex PCR; TCRdb's copy has only in-frame clones and lacks some. The data show about 210,000 clones, 40% to 55% seen once. Treatment described: oral pan-JAK inhibitor, 5-10 mg twice daily. The sample was CD4+ T cells sorted from blood, taken between weeks 36 and 40, from a patient treated with tofacitinib. Receptors originate from a human donor with alopecia areata.

This clone was found many times. This sequence joins TRBV7-2 and TRBJ2-7; 8 bases align to TRBD1. This CDR3 has 18 amino acids. Trimming at V came to 4 bases and at J to 4 bases, leaving 18 bases not matched to a gene. Germline lookup yields CDR1 SGHTA and CDR2 FQGNSA. This CDR3 is CASSSQRPGGAFSYEQYF. DNA of the CDR3: TGTGCCAGCAGCTCACAGCGGCCAGGGGGCGCTTTTAGTTACGAGCAGTACTTC.

The chain combines TRBV4-1 with TRBJ2-2; 8 nucleotides line up with TRBD2. Germline assignment: CDR1 MGHRA and CDR2 YSYEKL. Unmatched junction bases numbered 8, after V lost 1 base and J lost 4 bases. The CDR3 loop spans 17 amino acids. The CDR3 sequence is CASSQGDGRAATGELFF. The CDR3, as DNA: TGCGCCAGCAGCCAAGGGGACGGGAGGGCCGCCACCGGGGAGCTGTTTTTT.

By sample fraction, this clone is medium-sized. The chain couples TRBV28 to TRBJ1-1, with TRBD1 identical over 10 bases. V shed 4 bases and J 11 bases; nucleotides not matched to a gene: 7. Germline assignment: CDR1 MDHEN and CDR2 SYDVKM. This CDR3 comprises 13 residues. CDR3 in DNA: TGTGCCAGCAGTTCCTCCGGGACAGGGGTCGCTTTCTTT. Its translation is CASSSSGTGVAFF.

This chain links TRBV2 with TRBJ2-7; TRBD1 aligns across 7 bases. This CDR3 is 13 amino acids long. Germline CDR1 and CDR2: SNHLY and FYNNEI. Trimming cost V 3 bases and J 7 bases; bases outside gene matches: 6. CDR3 nucleotides: TGTGCCAGCAGTGAGGTTCAGGGACAGGAGCAGTACTTC. This gives the protein CASSEVQGQEQYF.

This clone showed up just once. The V and J genes are TRBV5-1 and TRBJ2-6, with 14 positions matching TRBD2. The trim removed 4 bases at V and 1 base at J, leaving 13 bases unmatched. Germline V lookup: CDR1 SGHRS, CDR2 YFSETQ. This CDR3 is 21 amino acids long. For the CDR3, the DNA is TGCGCCAGCAGCCTGGCACCTACGGGACTAGCGGGAGTGTCTGGGGCCAACGTCCTGACTTTC. It codes for CASSLAPTGLAGVSGANVLTF.

This chain links TRBV11-1 with TRBJ2-1, with D maybe TRBD2 (6 bases). The germline CDR1 and CDR2 sequences are SGHAT and FQDESV (reference sequence). The CDR3 contains 14 residues. Trimming left V 5 bases short and J 6 bases short, with 14 bases between. This CDR3 reads CASSPPGLFNEQFF. CDR3 DNA: TGTGCCAGCAGCCCACCGGGACTGTTCAATGAGCAGTTCTTC.

The table lists this clone with a few counts. The chain links TRBV5-4 to TRBJ1-1; the D gene is possibly TRBD1 (5 bases). Trimming took 3 bases from V and 1 from J, leaving 7 bases between them. Germline V CDR1 and CDR2: SGHNT, YYREEE (reference sequence). This CDR3 spans 13 amino acids. The CDR3 DNA follows: TGTGCCAGCAGCTACGACAGGAACACTGAAGCTTTCTTT. The encoded protein is CASSYDRNTEAFF.

The V call is TRBV11-2, the J call TRBJ1-1, with D uncertain. Germline V gene lookup returns CDR1 SGHAT and CDR2 FQNNGV. V gave up 1 base and J gave up 1 base, with 10 bases separating them. The CDR3 contains 15 residues. The CDR3: CASSLARSGNTEAFF. CDR3 coding DNA: TGTGCCAGCAGCTTAGCCCGATCTGGGAACACTGAAGCTTTCTTT.

V and J are TRBV11-1 and TRBJ1-3, with D unclear. Germline CDR1 reads SGHAT; CDR2 reads FQDESV (reference sequence). The CDR3 totals 15 residues. V was shortened by 5 bases and J by 2 bases, with 13 bases between the two germline ends. DNA for the CDR3: TGTGCCAGCAGCAGCGTCGTGGCTGCTGGAAACACCATATATTTT. This sequence encodes CASSSVVAAGNTIYF.

This clone was detected a few times. The chain has TRBV5-1 and TRBJ2-7; 9 bases map to TRBD1. V lost 4 bases to trimming and J lost 6 bases; unmatched junction nucleotides: 2. CDR1 and CDR2 from the germline V gene are SGHRS and YFSETQ. The CDR3 is 12 amino acids. CDR3 nucleotide sequence: TGCGCCAGCAGCCAGACAGGGGGCGAGCAGTACTTC. It encodes CASSQTGGEQYF.

The J gene is TRBJ2-5, the V gene TRBV7-9, with TRBD2 as a possible D gene (5 bases). With 1 base removed from V and 4 bases from J, the gap between germline ends came to 13 bases. The CDR3 covers 15 residues. Germline values: CDR1 SEHNR, CDR2 FQNEAQ (reference sequence). The CDR3 spells CASSLGEFGGETQYF. CDR3 DNA: TGTGCCAGCAGCTTAGGTGAATTCGGAGGAGAGACCCAGTACTTC. The full variable domain, completed using reference TRBV7-9 and TRBJ2-5, is DTGVSQNPRHKITKRGQNVTFRCDPISEHNRLYWYRQTLGQGPEFLTYFQNEAQLEKSRLLSDRFSAERPKGSFSTLEIQRTEQGDSAMYLCASSLGEFGGETQYFGPGTRLLVL.

This clone was observed a handful of times. The chain uses TRBV28 and TRBJ2-2; D gene ambiguous. CDR3 length: 13 amino acids. Germline CDR1 and CDR2: MDHEN and SYDVKM. V gave up 10 bases and J gave up 7 bases, with 16 bases separating them. In DNA, the CDR3 is TGTGCCACCATTCGGGTTGCGTTCGGGGAGCTGTTTTTT. Encoded protein: CATIRVAFGELFF. Using reference TRBV28 and TRBJ2-2 for the parts outside the CDR3, the full variable domain is DVKVTQSSRYLVKRTGEKVFLECVQDMDHENMFWYRQDPGLGLRLIYFSYDVKMKEKGDIPEGYSVSREKKERFSLILESASTNQTSMYLCATIRVAFGELFFGEGSRLTVL.

The chain has TRBV10-3 and TRBJ2-7; tentative D call: TRBD1 (6 bases). Germline loops: CDR1 ENHRY, CDR2 SYGVKD. There are 14 residues in the CDR3. Trimming removed 4 bases from V and 6 bases from J, with 16 bases in between. The CDR3 region is CAISGRDTTFEQYF. The CDR3 nucleotides read TGTGCCATCAGTGGTCGGGACACCACCTTCGAGCAGTACTTC.

Only a few counts were recorded for this clone. The V gene is TRBV9, the J gene TRBJ1-5; D unclear. Germline assignment: CDR1 SGDLS and CDR2 YYNGEE. Between the trimmed V and J ends, which lost 0 bases and 6 bases, there was a span of 13 bases. The CDR3 consists of 15 residues. The CDR3 sequence is CASSVGGAGSQPQHF. The CDR3 coding sequence is TGTGCCAGCAGCGTAGGGGGAGCTGGGTCTCAGCCCCAGCATTTT.

The rearrangement links TRBV30 to TRBJ2-5, with D possibly being TRBD2 (6 bases). V dropped 3 bases and J dropped 7 bases, with 15 bases sitting between them. This CDR3 contains 13 residues. Germline CDR1 reads GTSNPN; CDR2 reads SVGIG (reference sequence). In DNA, the CDR3 is TGTGCCTGGAGGCGGGGACTTCAGTGGACCCAGTACTTC. Amino acid sequence: CAWRRGLQWTQYF.

This clone was seen a few times. This chain uses TRBV19 with TRBJ2-1; TRBD1 agrees at 12 bases. CDR3 size: 14 residues. J gave up 9 bases and V 8 bases, and 8 bases lay outside the gene matches. CDR1 and CDR2 (germline): LNHDA, SQIVND (reference sequence). The CDR3 DNA sequence: TGTGCCAGTGAACCGGGACAGGGGGCTGGTGAGCAGTTCTTC. It translates to CASEPGQGAGEQFF.

The rearrangement links TRBV11-2 to TRBJ2-1, with D uncertain. CDR3 size: 13 residues. Germline assignment: CDR1 SGHAT and CDR2 FQNNGV. V was cut by 3 bases and J by 5 bases, with 8 bases left in between. The CDR3 here is CASSFERDNEQFF. The CDR3 coding sequence is TGTGCCAGCAGCTTCGAGCGAGACAATGAGCAGTTCTTC.

The rearrangement links TRBV7-7 to TRBJ2-6; D is undetermined. Germline V gene lookup returns CDR1 SSHAT and CDR2 FNYEAQ (reference sequence). The CDR3 totals 14 residues. V lost 5 bases to trimming and J lost 1 base, with 6 bases between them. This CDR3 reads CASSPSSGANVLTF. CDR3 sequence (DNA): TGTGCCAGCAGCCCGTCTTCTGGGGCCAACGTCCTGACTTTC.

This clone was observed a few times. This chain links TRBV7-6 with TRBJ2-3, with D perhaps TRBD2 (6 bases). The CDR3 extends over 16 amino acids. Germline assignment: CDR1 SGHVS and CDR2 FNYEAQ. V was clipped by 5 bases and J by 4 bases, with 19 bases between them. CDR3 sequence reads: CASSPRLALFPDTQYF. The CDR3 DNA sequence: TGTGCCAGCAGCCCCCGGCTAGCGTTGTTCCCAGATACGCAGTATTTT.

The V gene is TRBV30, the J gene TRBJ1-1, with a possible D match to TRBD1 (5 bases). Germline loops: CDR1 GTSNPN, CDR2 SVGIG (reference sequence). Trimming removed 3 bases at V and 2 bases at J, with 10 bases between. The CDR3 extends over 13 amino acids. This CDR3 reads CAWRRTPNTEAFF. The CDR3 region has the DNA TGTGCCTGGAGAAGGACACCCAACACTGAAGCTTTCTTT.

This chain uses TRBV7-9 with TRBJ2-5, with D perhaps matching TRBD2 (6 bases). The CDR3 is 15 amino acids. Germline V gene sequence: CDR1 SEHNR, CDR2 FQNEAQ (reference sequence). V was clipped by 4 bases and J by 2 bases, with 14 bases between them. This chain's CDR3 is CASSSLGTFQETQYF. The CDR3, as DNA: TGTGCCAGCAGCTCCTTGGGGACTTTTCAAGAGACCCAGTACTTC.

The chain combines TRBV7-9 with TRBJ1-2; 12 nucleotides line up with TRBD1. The germline V gene encodes CDR1 SEHNR and CDR2 FQNEAQ (reference sequence). This CDR3 has 16 amino acids. Trimming took 5 bases from V and 5 from J; bases not matched to a gene: 9. The CDR3 DNA follows: TGTGCCAGCAGCCCTAATGGGACAGGGGGCACATATGGCTACACCTTC. The encoded protein is CASSPNGTGGTYGYTF.

V is TRBV29-1 and J is TRBJ2-2; possibly TRBD2 for D (5 bases). The CDR3 has 14 amino acids. Germline V gene lookup returns CDR1 SQVTM and CDR2 ANQGSEA. Trimming stripped 6 bases from V and 1 base from J, with 12 bases between. For the CDR3, the DNA is TGCAGCGTCACAGCGGATAGGAACACCGGGGAGCTGTTTTTT. Protein product: CSVTADRNTGELFF.

The chain is built from TRBV18 and TRBJ1-1; 8 bases map to TRBD1. CDR1 KGHSH and CDR2 LQKENI come from the germline V gene. With 8 bases clipped from V and 3 bases from J, the junction kept 5 bases outside the gene matches. The CDR3 length is 13 residues. CDR3 bases: TGTGCCAGCACGACAGGGGCGGACACTGAAGCTTTCTTT. Its protein is CASTTGADTEAFF.

The V and J genes are TRBV5-1 and TRBJ2-3, with TRBD2 matching 8 bases. CDR1 and CDR2 (germline): SGHRS, YFSETQ. CDR3 size: 16 residues. The ends lost 0 bases at V and 1 base at J; junction bases unmatched: 4. As DNA, the CDR3 is TGCGCCAGCAGCTTGGTGGCGGGAGGAGGCACAGATACGCAGTATTTT. Translation: CASSLVAGGGTDTQYF.